This T cell receptor beta chain was recovered during a study of blood T cell repertoires in COVID-19. Background on the study: COVID-19 samples, acute and convalescent, were from the United States, Italy and Spain.

As originally analysed: Reference gene primer amplification gave nucleated cell count estimates. Repertoires were generated with immunoSEQ multiplex PCR, while TCRdb's copy carries only in-frame clones and drops some. V and J calls plus clone size are reproduced from that table; the DNA served to infer D and trimming. The sample records some 450,000 clones, 85% to 90% being singletons. Unmatched junction bases numbered 10, after V lost 6 bases and J lost 2 bases. Germline loops: CDR1 KGHSH, CDR2 LQKENI. This CDR3 has 15 residues. Seattle patients were enrolled during active infection and followed longitudinally.

What was sequenced was peripheral blood. This chain joins TRBV18 and TRBJ2-7, with 7 bases matching TRBD1. The receptor comes from a man between 18 and 35 years old with COVID-19, enrolled during active disease. As DNA, the CDR3 is TGTGCCAGCTCGCGCGGACAGGAGATACCCTACGAGCAGTACTTC. Its protein product is CASSRGQEIPYEQYF.